These T cell receptor beta chains were read from a single sample in a study of regulatory T cells in long-lasting Graves disease. TCRdb fed the multiplex PCR reads into MiXCR, producing one record per CDR3 protein. The data contain 530,000 or so distinct CDR3 sequences, approximately 15% of them singletons. These data also formed part of another study, on T cells in Graves' hyperthyroidism and ophthalmopathy.

The sequences come from peripheral blood mononuclear cells (PBMCs), collected at new diagnosis, from a patient treated with antithyroid drugs. All receptors derive from a man aged 30-40 years with Graves disease. CDR3s include the opening cysteine and the closing phenylalanine or tryptophan. The order of the fields is J gene, D gene, V gene, clone size, CDR3 length, CDR3 protein, CDR3 DNA. The D gene is left open where the match is weak. Some rows mark clone size as missing; the rest say once, few, many or name a class of expanded clone.

TRBJ2-7,-,TRBV2,-,12,CASTQESDEQYF,TGTGCCAGCACTCAAGAGAGCGACGAGCAGTACTTC
TRBJ2-5,TRBD2,TRBV29-1,-,15,CSVGPPLAGGETQYF,TGCAGCGTTGGCCCACCTCTAGCGGGAGGGGAGACCCAGTACTTC
TRBJ2-3,-,TRBV3-1,many,14,CASSQDGLEDTQYF,TGTGCCAGCAGCCAAGATGGCCTGGAAGATACGCAGTATTTT
TRBJ1-2,-,TRBV11-2,-,15,CASSTSYAGLYGYTF,TGTGCCAGCAGTACCAGTTACGCAGGACTCTATGGCTACACCTTC
TRBJ1-5,-,TRBV5-8,many,16,CASSLPGLRSNQPQHF,TGTGCCAGCAGCTTGCCGGGACTCCGAAGCAATCAGCCCCAGCATTTT
TRBJ2-1,-,TRBV14,many,18,CASSSPRPGASSYNEQFF,TGTGCCAGCAGCTCCCCTCGCCCCGGGGCAAGCTCCTACAATGAGCAGTTCTTC
TRBJ2-2,-,TRBV5-6,-,13,CASSLVLGGELFF,TGTGCCAGCAGCTTGGTCTTGGGCGGGGAGCTGTTTTTT
TRBJ2-4,TRBD2,TRBV6-4,-,15,CASSSDGGSGYIQYF,TGTGCCAGCAGTTCTGACGGCGGGAGCGGGTACATTCAGTACTTC
TRBJ2-5,-,TRBV18,-,16,CASSPRPQRGQETQYF,TGTGCCAGCTCACCAAGGCCCCAGAGGGGCCAAGAGACCCAGTACTTC
TRBJ2-7,TRBD1,TRBV19,-,14,CASSTETGGYEQYF,TGTGCCAGTAGTACGGAGACAGGGGGCTACGAGCAGTACTTC